This TCR beta chain was recorded in a study of read filtering for tumor transcriptome and immune sequencing. Study information: Among patients, some 17 were male and some 15 female, aged 47 to 80 (mean about 70). By R-ISS, stages I, II and III held roughly 8, 15 and 7 patients.

This clonotype appeared a few times. The antigen remains unidentified. Study-wide points: Approximately 79% of IR-seq clonotypes had a single read, yet these held roughly 3.3% of reads.

Every patient had bone marrow sampled while the disease was active. From around 0.4 ug of RNA, a library with molecular barcoded alpha/delta and beta/gamma adaptors was made. Via MiXCR, TCRdb re-called the reads, giving one row per CDR3 protein. The sample includes 100,000 to 150,000 distinct CDR3 sequences, less than 15% seen only once; the top ten take roughly 7.6%. The CDR3 runs 13 residues. Germline CDR1 reads SEHNR; CDR2 reads FQNEAQ (reference sequence). The V end was cut by 1 base, the J end by 5 bases, with 9 bases between. The chain recombines TRBV7-9 with TRBJ2-7; D assignment may be TRBD1 or TRBD2 (5 bases each). The specimen sequenced was a population of CD138-negative cells sorted from bone marrow. The TCR sequence derives from a donor aged 40 or over with multiple myeloma. The CDR3 loop is CASSLEGTHEQYF. The CDR3 DNA reads TGTGCCAGCAGCTTAGAAGGGACCCACGAGCAGTACTTC.